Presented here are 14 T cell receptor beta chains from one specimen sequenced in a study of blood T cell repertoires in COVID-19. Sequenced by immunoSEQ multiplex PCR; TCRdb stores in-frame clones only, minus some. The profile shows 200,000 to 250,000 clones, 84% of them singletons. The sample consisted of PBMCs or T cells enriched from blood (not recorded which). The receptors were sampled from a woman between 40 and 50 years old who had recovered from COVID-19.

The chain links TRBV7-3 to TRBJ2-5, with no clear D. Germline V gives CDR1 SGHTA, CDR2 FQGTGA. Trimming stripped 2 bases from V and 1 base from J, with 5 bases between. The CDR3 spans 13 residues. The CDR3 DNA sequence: TGTGCCAGCAGCTTAGGCTCCCAAGAGACCCAGTACTTC. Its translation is CASSLGSQETQYF.

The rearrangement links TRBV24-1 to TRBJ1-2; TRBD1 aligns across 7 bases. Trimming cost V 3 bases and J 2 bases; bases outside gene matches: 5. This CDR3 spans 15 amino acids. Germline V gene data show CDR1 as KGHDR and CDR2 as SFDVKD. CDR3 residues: CATSDDEGANYGYTF. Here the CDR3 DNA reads TGTGCCACCAGTGATGATGAGGGGGCCAACTATGGCTACACCTTC.

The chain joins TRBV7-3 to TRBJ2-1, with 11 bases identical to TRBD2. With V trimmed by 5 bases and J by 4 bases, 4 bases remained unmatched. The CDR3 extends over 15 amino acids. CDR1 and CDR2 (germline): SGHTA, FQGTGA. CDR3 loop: CASSRTSGPYNEQFF. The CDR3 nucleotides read TGTGCCAGCAGCCGGACTAGCGGGCCTTACAATGAGCAGTTCTTC.

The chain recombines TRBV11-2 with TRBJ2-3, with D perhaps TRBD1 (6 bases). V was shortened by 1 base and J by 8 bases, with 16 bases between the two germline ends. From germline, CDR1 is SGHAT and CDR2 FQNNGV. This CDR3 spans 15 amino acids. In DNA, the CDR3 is TGTGCCAGCAGCTTAGCCGGGACACCAAGGGGTACGCAGTATTTT. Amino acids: CASSLAGTPRGTQYF.

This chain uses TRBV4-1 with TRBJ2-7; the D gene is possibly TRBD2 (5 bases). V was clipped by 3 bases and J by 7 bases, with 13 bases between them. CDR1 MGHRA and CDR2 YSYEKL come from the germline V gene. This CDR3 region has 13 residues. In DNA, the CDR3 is TGCGCCAGCAGCCACCGAGAGGGTGATGAGCAGTACTTC. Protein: CASSHREGDEQYF.

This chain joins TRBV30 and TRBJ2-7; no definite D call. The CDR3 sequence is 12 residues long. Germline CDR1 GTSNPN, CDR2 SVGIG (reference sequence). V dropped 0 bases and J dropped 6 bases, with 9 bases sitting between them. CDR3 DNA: TGTGCCTGGAGTGTTTCAGGAAGCGAGCAGTACGTC. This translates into CAWSVSGSEQYV.

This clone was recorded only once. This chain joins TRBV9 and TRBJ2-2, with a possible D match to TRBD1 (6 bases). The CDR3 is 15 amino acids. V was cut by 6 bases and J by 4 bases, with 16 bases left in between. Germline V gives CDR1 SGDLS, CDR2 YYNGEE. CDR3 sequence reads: CASNSEGDFTGELFF. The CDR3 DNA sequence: TGTGCCAGCAACTCCGAGGGGGATTTCACCGGGGAGCTGTTTTTT.

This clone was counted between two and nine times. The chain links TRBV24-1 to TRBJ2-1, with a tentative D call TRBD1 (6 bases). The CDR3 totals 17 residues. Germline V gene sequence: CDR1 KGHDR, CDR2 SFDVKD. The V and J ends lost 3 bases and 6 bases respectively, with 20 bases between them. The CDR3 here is CATSDPFSGAEGNEQFF. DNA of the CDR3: TGTGCCACCAGTGATCCATTCTCAGGGGCTGAGGGCAATGAGCAGTTCTTC.

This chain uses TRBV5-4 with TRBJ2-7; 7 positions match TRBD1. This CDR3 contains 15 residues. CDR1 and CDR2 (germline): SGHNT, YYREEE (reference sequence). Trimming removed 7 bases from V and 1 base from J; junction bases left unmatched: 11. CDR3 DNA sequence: TGTGCCAGCGGGCCACAGGGGACAAATTCCTACGAGCAGTACTTC. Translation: CASGPQGTNSYEQYF.

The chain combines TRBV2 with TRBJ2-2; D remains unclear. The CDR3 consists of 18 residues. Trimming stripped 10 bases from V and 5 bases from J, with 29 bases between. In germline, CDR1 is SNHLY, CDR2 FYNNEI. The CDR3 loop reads CATSRPGKALGLTGELFF. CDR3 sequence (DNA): TGTGCCACCTCGCGGCCCGGCAAGGCCCTCGGTCTGACCGGGGAGCTGTTTTTT.

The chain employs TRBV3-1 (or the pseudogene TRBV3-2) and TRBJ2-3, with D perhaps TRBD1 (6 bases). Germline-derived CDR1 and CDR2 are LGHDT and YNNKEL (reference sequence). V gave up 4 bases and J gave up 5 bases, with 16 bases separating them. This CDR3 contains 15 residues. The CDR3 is CASSLMDQGRDTQYF. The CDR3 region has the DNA TGTGCCAGCAGCCTAATGGATCAGGGGAGAGATACGCAGTATTTT.

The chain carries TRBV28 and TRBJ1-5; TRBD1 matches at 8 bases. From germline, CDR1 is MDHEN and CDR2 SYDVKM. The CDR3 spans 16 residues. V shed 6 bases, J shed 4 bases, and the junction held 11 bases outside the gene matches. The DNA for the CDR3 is TGTGCCAGCAGCCTCTCCCTGGACAGGGATAATCAGCCCCAGCATTTT. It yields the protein CASSLSLDRDNQPQHF. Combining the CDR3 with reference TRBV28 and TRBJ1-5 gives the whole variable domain DVKVTQSSRYLVKRTGEKVFLECVQDMDHENMFWYRQDPGLGLRLIYFSYDVKMKEKGDIPEGYSVSREKKERFSLILESASTNQTSMYLCASSLSLDRDNQPQHFGDGTRLSIL.

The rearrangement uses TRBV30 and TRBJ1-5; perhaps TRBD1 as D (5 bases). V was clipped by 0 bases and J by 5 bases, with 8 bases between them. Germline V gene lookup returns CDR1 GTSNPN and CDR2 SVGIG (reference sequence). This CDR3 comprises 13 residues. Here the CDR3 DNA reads TGTGCCTGGAGTGTAGGGACTGATCAGCCCCAGCATTTT. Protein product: CAWSVGTDQPQHF.

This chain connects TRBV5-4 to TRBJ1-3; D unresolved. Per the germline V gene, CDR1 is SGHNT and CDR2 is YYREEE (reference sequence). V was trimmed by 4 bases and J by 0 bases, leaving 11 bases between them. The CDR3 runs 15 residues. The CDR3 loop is CASSVGRDSGNTIYF. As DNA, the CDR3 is TGTGCCAGCAGCGTTGGACGGGACTCTGGAAACACCATATATTTT.